The next 27 T cell receptor beta chains were all read from a single sample in a study of human T cells and chemical hapten exposure. Documented time point: patch test 3, about 24 weeks after DPC sensitization. The treatment: therapeutic diphenylcyclopropenone sensitization with weekly scalp DPC. TCRdb re-called the RACE reads with MiXCR, one entry per CDR3 protein. This table holds 210,000 or so distinct CDR3 sequences, roughly a quarter found once. The specimen comprised whole blood, sampled in connection with sensitization to the hapten diphenylcyclopropenone (DPC). The source of these receptors is a woman aged 40 to 50 with alopecia areata. Some clones in this sample may be carry-over from other donors' samples.

In this sample, this clonotype turned up a few times. The rearrangement links TRBV6-4 to TRBJ2-3, with 7 nucleotides matching TRBD1. Germline V gene sequence: CDR1 MRHNA, CDR2 SNTAGT. This CDR3 region has 16 residues. With 2 bases clipped from V and 4 bases from J, the junction kept 9 bases outside the gene matches. CDR3 sequence reads: CASSDPKGGVADTQYF. For the CDR3, the DNA is TGTGCCAGCAGTGACCCGAAAGGGGGCGTGGCAGATACGCAGTATTTT.

Only a few counts were recorded for this clonotype. The chain's CDR3 is CASSILTGISSGLPQHF. The CDR3 nucleotides are TGTGCCAGTAGTATATTAACAGGGATTAGCAGCGGGTTGCCCCAGCATTTT. V is TRBV19 and J is TRBJ1-5; tentative D call: TRBD1 (6 bases). Germline CDR1 is LNHDA and CDR2 is SQIVND (reference sequence). This CDR3 is built from 17 residues. Trimming took off 2 bases at V and 9 bases at J, with 23 bases between the two ends.

This chain joins TRBV29-1 and TRBJ2-3; D remains unclear. In germline, CDR1 is SQVTM, CDR2 ANQGSEA. Trimming stripped 0 bases from V and 2 bases from J, with 6 bases between. The CDR3 runs 13 residues. The CDR3 DNA is TGCAGCGTTGAAGACCTCCTCACAGATACGCAGTATTTT. Translating it yields CSVEDLLTDTQYF.

The chain employs TRBV29-1 and TRBJ2-3; TRBD1 matches 8 bases. The CDR3 totals 20 residues. After removal of 7 bases from V and 6 bases from J, the junction contained 30 bases not matched to a gene. Germline V lookup: CDR1 SQVTM, CDR2 ANQGSEA. In DNA form, the CDR3 reads TGCAGCGCAAGGACGGATAATAAGGGGGTTCGGACAGGGCTGGGCGATACGCAGTATTTT. Residues: CSARTDNKGVRTGLGDTQYF.

This clonotype was counted between two and nine times. This chain uses TRBV12-2 with TRBJ1-1; no DNA check was done on the table's D call, TRBD1. TRBV12-2 is a documented pseudogene. This CDR3 has 14 residues. The CDR3 loop is CASRTTEGFTEAFF. In nucleotides, the CDR3 is TGTGCAAGTCGCACAACCGAGGGGTTCACTGAAGCTTTCTTT.

The chain employs TRBV9 and TRBJ1-2; unclear D gene. Germline assignment: CDR1 SGDLS and CDR2 YYNGEE. There are 15 residues in the CDR3. Trimming removed 0 bases at V and 4 bases at J, with 13 bases between. CDR3 DNA sequence: TGTGCCAGCAGCGTAGGTGACACGCTCGTCTATGGCTACACCTTC. Its translation is CASSVGDTLVYGYTF. Drawing the rest from reference TRBV9 and TRBJ1-2, the complete variable domain is DSGVTQTPKHLITATGQRVTLRCSPRSGDLSVYWYQQSLDQGLQFLIQYYNGEERAKGNILERFSAQQFPDLHSELNLSSLELGDSALYFCASSVGDTLVYGYTFGSGTRLTVV.

There are a few counts of this clonotype. J is TRBJ1-6 and V is TRBV4-1; D uncertain. CDR3 size: 15 residues. CDR1 and CDR2 from the germline V gene are MGHRA and YSYEKL. The ends were cut back, 0 bases at V and 8 bases at J, with 11 bases in the middle. CDR3 sequence: CASSQEGGGYSPLHF. CDR3 bases: TGCGCCAGCAGCCAAGAAGGAGGAGGGTATTCACCCCTCCACTTT.

This clonotype was found a few times. The gene calls are TRBV27 and TRBJ2-2; 7 nucleotides align to TRBD2. Germline CDR1 and CDR2: MNHEY and SMNVEV (reference sequence). After removal of 2 bases from V and 3 bases from J, the junction contained 3 bases not matched to a gene. The CDR3 length is 15 residues. In nucleotides, the CDR3 is TGTGCCAGCAGTTTACGTCTAGCGGACACCGGGGAGCTGTTTTTT. As protein: CASSLRLADTGELFF.

V gene TRBV11-2 combines with J gene TRBJ2-1; no reliable D call. Trimming pared 1 base from V and 4 bases from J, leaving 11 bases between. Germline V gene sequence: CDR1 SGHAT, CDR2 FQNNGV. This CDR3 comprises 15 residues. This chain's CDR3 is CASSLVPGIYNEQFF. As DNA, the CDR3 is TGTGCCAGCAGCTTAGTTCCTGGGATTTACAATGAGCAGTTCTTC. Full variable domain (remainder filled in from reference TRBV11-2 and TRBJ2-1): EAGVAQSPRYKIIEKRQSVAFWCNPISGHATLYWYQQILGQGPKLLIQFQNNGVVDDSQLPKDRFSAERLKGVDSTLKIQPAKLEDSAVYLCASSLVPGIYNEQFFGPGTRLTVL.

The gene calls are TRBV4-1 and TRBJ1-4, with a possible D match to TRBD1 (6 bases). Germline loops: CDR1 MGHRA, CDR2 YSYEKL. The CDR3 is 16 amino acids. V lost 1 base and J lost 7, with 16 bases in between. The CDR3 region has the DNA TGCGCCAGCAGCCAAGCTGGTCGTCAGGGGTTTGAAAAACTGTTTTTT. Residues: CASSQAGRQGFEKLFF.

There are a few counts of this clonotype. As DNA, the CDR3 is TGCAGTGCCCCACAGGGGGACACTGAAGCTTTCTTT. It encodes CSAPQGDTEAFF. The V gene is TRBV20-1, the J gene TRBJ1-1, with 8 nucleotides matching TRBD1. Germline CDR1 reads DFQATT; CDR2 reads SNEGSKA (reference sequence). This CDR3 has 12 residues. J was trimmed by 3 bases and V by 6 bases; bases with no gene match: 3.

This clonotype was counted only a few times. The chain carries TRBV11-2 and TRBJ2-5, with D perhaps being TRBD1 or TRBD2 (5 bases each). Germline lookup yields CDR1 SGHAT and CDR2 FQNNGV. CDR3 length equals 15 residues. Trimming took off 6 bases at V and 1 base at J, with 15 bases between the two ends. In DNA, the CDR3 is TGTGCCAGCAGTCCACGATCCGGGGCCCAAGAGACCCAGTACTTC. This encodes CASSPRSGAQETQYF. Looking up the rest from reference TRBV11-2 and TRBJ2-5 gives the full variable domain: EAGVAQSPRYKIIEKRQSVAFWCNPISGHATLYWYQQILGQGPKLLIQFQNNGVVDDSQLPKDRFSAERLKGVDSTLKIQPAKLEDSAVYLCASSPRSGAQETQYFGPGTRLLVL.

This rearrangement joins TRBV7-2 to TRBJ2-7; 11 bases are a match to TRBD2. The V gene end was trimmed by 6 bases and the J gene end by 7 bases; junction bases not matched to a gene: 11. CDR3 length: 15 amino acids. The germline CDR1 and CDR2 sequences are SGHTA and FQGNSA. This chain's CDR3 is CASRLGFLAGGEQYF. The CDR3 region has the DNA TGTGCCAGCAGGTTGGGATTTCTAGCGGGGGGTGAGCAGTACTTC.

CDR3 bases: TGTGCCAGCAGCGACATAGCGGGAGACACCTACAATGAGCAGTTCTTC. It yields the protein CASSDIAGDTYNEQFF. This chain connects TRBV7-9 to TRBJ2-1; TRBD2 matches 9 bases. The germline V gene encodes CDR1 SEHNR and CDR2 FQNEAQ (reference sequence). The CDR3 totals 16 residues. The ends lost 5 bases at V and 2 bases at J; junction bases unmatched: 7.

In its sample, this clonotype was seen a few times. The chain has TRBV7-2 and TRBJ2-2, with a possible D match to TRBD1 (5 bases). Trimming took off 9 bases at V and 1 base at J, with 15 bases between the two ends. Germline CDR1 reads SGHTA; CDR2 reads FQGNSA. The CDR3 has 15 residues. The CDR3 DNA sequence: TGTGCCAGGGGGCGGCTGGTGGAGAACACCGGGGAGCTGTTTTTT. As protein: CARGRLVENTGELFF.

The rearrangement uses TRBV7-2 and TRBJ2-5; D remains ambiguous. The V gene's germline CDR1 is SGHTA and CDR2 FQGNSA. The CDR3 is made up of 16 amino acids. Trimming pared 2 bases from V and 1 base from J, leaving 14 bases between. The CDR3: CASSLSAGLIQETQYF. The CDR3 DNA reads as TGTGCCAGCAGCTTATCAGCAGGCCTAATCCAAGAGACCCAGTACTTC. Looking up the rest from reference TRBV7-2 and TRBJ2-5 gives the full variable domain: GAGVSQSPSNKVTEKGKDVELRCDPISGHTALYWYRQSLGQGLEFLIYFQGNSAPDKSGLPSDRFSAERTGGSVSTLTIQRTQQEDSAVYLCASSLSAGLIQETQYFGPGTRLLVL.

The V and J genes are TRBV29-1 and TRBJ2-1; the D gene is possibly TRBD1 (5 bases). CDR1 SQVTM and CDR2 ANQGSEA come from the germline V gene. There are 15 residues in the CDR3. V shed 2 bases and J shed 4 bases, with 15 bases lying between them. As DNA, the CDR3 is TGCAGCGTTGAAAATAGAGTGGGGCCTTACAATGAGCAGTTCTTC. Protein product: CSVENRVGPYNEQFF.

In its sample, this clonotype was seen a few times. The rearrangement uses TRBV28 and TRBJ2-2; tentative D call: TRBD1 (6 bases). CDR3 length: 16 residues. Germline assignment: CDR1 MDHEN and CDR2 SYDVKM. V lost 7 bases and J lost 5, with 20 bases in between. The CDR3 nucleotides read TGTGCCAGCACCGAACCCGGAGGAAGGGGGACCGGGGAGCTGTTTTTT. The encoded protein is CASTEPGGRGTGELFF.

This chain links TRBV2 with TRBJ1-5, with TRBD1 matching 9 bases. The germline CDR1 and CDR2 sequences are SNHLY and FYNNEI. The junction had 15 bases not matched to a gene; V was cut back by 6 bases and J by 0 bases. The CDR3 length is 19 residues. The chain's CDR3 is CASSLFPGTGSYSNQPQHF. The DNA of the CDR3 is TGTGCCAGCAGCCTCTTCCCCGGGACAGGGAGCTATAGCAATCAGCCCCAGCATTTT.

This clonotype has more than one count but fewer than ten. The genes are TRBV24-1 and TRBJ2-2, with D perhaps matching TRBD1 (5 bases). Germline values: CDR1 KGHDR, CDR2 SFDVKD. V lost 9 bases and J lost 6, with 25 bases in between. This CDR3 has 17 amino acids. CDR3 coding DNA: TGTGCCACCTCTACGAGGTCAGGGAAAGGAGTCTCCGGGGAGCTGTTTTTT. Amino acids: CATSTRSGKGVSGELFF.

The chain is built from TRBV10-3 and TRBJ1-1, with D possibly matching TRBD1 (5 bases). This CDR3 comprises 13 residues. Per germline, CDR1 ENHRY and CDR2 SYGVKD. Trimming removed 6 bases at V and 2 bases at J, with 10 bases between. The CDR3 DNA reads as TGTGCCATCAGCAGCACAGGAAACACTGAAGCTTTCTTT. Encoded protein: CAISSTGNTEAFF.

V and J are TRBV10-3 and TRBJ2-6; 7 positions match TRBD1. CDR1 and CDR2 from the germline V gene are ENHRY and SYGVKD. The CDR3 has 17 residues. V lost 10 bases to trimming and J lost 0 bases; unmatched junction nucleotides: 12. Here the CDR3 DNA reads TGTGCCACCGCAGGGACAGCCCGGCTCTCTGGGGCCAACGTCCTGACTTTC. Translated, it gives CATAGTARLSGANVLTF.

This clonotype was counted a few times. The chain recombines TRBV11-2 with TRBJ2-1; D not resolved. Trimming removed 5 bases from V and 5 bases from J, with 16 bases in between. CDR3 length: 15 amino acids. Germline V gene data show CDR1 as SGHAT and CDR2 as FQNNGV. The CDR3 region is CASSLRGPRDNEQFF. The CDR3 coding sequence is TGTGCCAGCAGCCTTCGAGGCCCCCGGGACAATGAGCAGTTCTTC.

This chain connects TRBV5-1 to TRBJ2-2; possibly TRBD2 for D (6 bases). The CDR3 covers 15 residues. V lost 2 bases and J lost 5, with 13 bases in between. The V gene's germline CDR1 is SGHRS and CDR2 YFSETQ. CDR3 sequence reads: CASSLEPGGTGELFF. In DNA, the CDR3 is TGCGCCAGCAGCTTAGAACCCGGGGGTACCGGGGAGCTGTTTTTT.

In its sample, this clonotype was seen a few times. CDR3 residues: CASSQSRTTEAFF. As DNA, the CDR3 is TGTGCCAGCAGCCAATCCCGGACCACTGAAGCTTTCTTT. V is TRBV4-2 and J is TRBJ1-1, with D hard to call. V was pared by 2 bases and J by 4 bases, with 8 bases between. The CDR3 consists of 13 residues. Germline V gene lookup returns CDR1 LGHNA and CDR2 YNFKEQ.

The chain links TRBV7-2 to TRBJ1-1; D is perhaps TRBD1 (6 bases). There are 16 residues in the CDR3. Trimming took off 3 bases at V and 1 base at J, with 15 bases between the two ends. Germline values: CDR1 SGHTA, CDR2 FQGNSA. CDR3 sequence: CASSLVTGFGNTEAFF. The CDR3, as DNA: TGTGCCAGCAGCTTGGTAACAGGGTTTGGGAACACTGAAGCTTTCTTT.

The gene calls are TRBV27 and TRBJ2-3; D is ambiguous. V dropped 0 bases and J dropped 4 bases, with 8 bases sitting between them. The CDR3 runs 14 residues. Germline CDR1 reads MNHEY; CDR2 reads SMNVEV (reference sequence). In DNA form, the CDR3 reads TGTGCCAGCAGTTTATCCCCACCCCCAGATACGCAGTATTTT. Translating it yields CASSLSPPPDTQYF.